This T cell receptor (beta chain) is from a study of T cell changes during pregnancy in multiple sclerosis. TCRdb keeps only in-frame clones here, not all; method: immunoSEQ multiplex PCR. The sample lists about 38,000 clones; 85% to 95% were seen once. CDR3 length: 15 amino acids. Germline values: CDR1 SGDLS, CDR2 YYNGEE. The V segment lost 5 bases and the J segment 6 bases; nucleotides outside the gene matches: 7. The sequence came from a female donor with multiple sclerosis, enrolled in a pregnancy study. The V call is TRBV9, the J call TRBJ2-1, with 11 bases aligning to TRBD2. The sample in question was CD8+ T cells from peripheral blood mononuclear cells, obtained in the third trimester of pregnancy. The CDR3 here is CASSTTSGGGNEQFF. The CDR3 DNA reads as TGTGCCAGCAGTACCACTAGCGGGGGAGGCAATGAGCAGTTCTTC. The full variable domain, with the rest looked up from reference TRBV9 and TRBJ2-1, is DSGVTQTPKHLITATGQRVTLRCSPRSGDLSVYWYQQSLDQGLQFLIQYYNGEERAKGNILERFSAQQFPDLHSELNLSSLELGDSALYFCASSTTSGGGNEQFFGPGTRLTVL.